This T cell receptor beta chain was profiled in a study of identical twins. The trim removed 4 bases at V and 2 bases at J, leaving 5 bases unmatched. The germline V gene encodes CDR1 SGHRS and CDR2 YFSETQ. The CDR3 has 15 residues. MiXCR was run by TCRdb on the 5' RACE reads, yielding one entry per CDR3 protein. The table has some 760,000 distinct CDR3 sequences, around a sixth seen once. Another study also made use of these data, one on T cells expressing NK-cell markers. That work states: In several donors, dominant clonotypes made up 28.3-60.1% of CD3+CD56-NKG2C+ cells.

The sample taken for sequencing was PBMCs. The clonotype was recovered from a young woman in good health. The chain carries TRBV5-1 and TRBJ2-5, with TRBD2 identical over 10 bases. The CDR3: CASSRASGRQETQYF. The CDR3 DNA reads as TGCGCCAGCAGCCGAGCTAGCGGGAGACAAGAGACCCAGTACTTC.